Listed below are T cell receptor beta chains from one sample, sequenced in a study of blood T cell repertoires in COVID-19. TCRdb's table, derived via immunoSEQ multiplex PCR, lists solely in-frame clones and lacks some. The sample records fewer than 65,000 clones, 84% being singletons. Sequencing was done on a sample of peripheral blood. The receptors come from a human donor in a cohort sampled during active COVID-19. Each CDR3 is given with its conserved first and last residue. The D gene is left open where the match is weak. Clone size is stated in some rows and not others, as once, few, many or a class when expanded.

D | J | V | size | CDR3 | DNA
TRBD1 | TRBJ2-7 | TRBV28 | NA | CASSFVGQGSYEQYF | TGTGCCAGCAGTTTTGTTGGACAGGGGAGCTACGAGCAGTACTTC
NA | TRBJ2-5 | TRBV7-9 | NA | CASSLAVGVETQYF | TGTGCCAGCAGCTTAGCTGTAGGGGTGGAGACCCAGTACTTC
NA | TRBJ1-1 | TRBV10-3 | NA | CAISGGGEAFF | TGTGCCATCAGTGGGGGGGGTGAAGCTTTCTTT
TRBD1 | TRBJ1-6 | TRBV19 | NA | CASSITDRGLSPLHF | TGTGCCAGTAGTATAACTGACAGGGGTTTGTCACCCCTCCACTTT
NA | TRBJ2-5 | TRBV3-1/TRBV3-2 | NA | CASSPWGRQQETQYF | TGTGCCAGCAGCCCCTGGGGGAGGCAGCAAGAGACCCAGTACTTC
NA | TRBJ1-1 | TRBV4-1 | NA | CASSLDNSGTEAFF | TGCGCCAGCAGCCTAGACAACTCCGGGACTGAAGCTTTCTTT
TRBD1 | TRBJ1-6 | TRBV7-9 | once | CASSLTGVNSPLHF | TGTGCCAGCAGCTTAACAGGGGTCAATTCACCCCTCCACTTT
TRBD2 | TRBJ2-7 | TRBV4-3 | few | CASSQVHGGTPAYEQYF | TGCGCCAGCAGCCAGGTACACGGGGGGACTCCCGCCTACGAGCAGTACTTC
NA | TRBJ2-7 | TRBV12-1 | once | CASTPLSAGKGNYEQYF | TGTGCCAGCACCCCCCTCTCTGCAGGGAAAGGGAACTACGAGCAGTACTTC
NA | TRBJ2-6 | TRBV6-1 | once | CASSEEGAGANVLTF | TGTGCCAGCAGTGAAGAAGGGGCTGGGGCCAACGTCCTGACTTTC
TRBD2 | TRBJ2-2 | TRBV6-4 | many | CASTRTSGDTGELFF | TGTGCCAGCACCCGGACTAGCGGCGACACCGGGGAGCTGTTTTTT
NA | TRBJ1-4 | TRBV27 | once | CASSGRGGIANEKLFF | TGTGCCAGCAGTGGACGGGGGGGGATTGCTAATGAAAAACTGTTTTTT
TRBD1 | TRBJ2-7 | TRBV9 | NA | CASSEGQATYEQYF | TGTGCCAGCAGCGAGGGACAGGCGACCTACGAGCAGTACTTC
NA | TRBJ2-7 | TRBV9 | NA | CASSAPGLEQYF | TGTGCCAGCAGCGCCCCAGGGCTCGAGCAGTACTTC
NA | TRBJ1-1 | TRBV7-9 | NA | CASGEGIQTLPAAFF | TGTGCCAGCGGGGAGGGGATCCAAACACTCCCTGCGGCTTTCTTT
TRBD1 | TRBJ2-1 | TRBV5-8 | NA | CASSPGQAPSYNEQFF | TGTGCCAGCAGTCCCGGACAGGCCCCATCCTACAATGAGCAGTTCTTC
TRBD1 | TRBJ2-7 | TRBV13 | NA | CASSSGTGGGEQYF | TGTGCCAGCAGCTCCGGGACAGGGGGCGGCGAGCAGTACTTC
NA | TRBJ2-7 | TRBV4-1 | NA | CASSQERNTFYEQYF | TGCGCCAGCAGCCAAGAGAGGAACACCTTCTACGAGCAGTACTTC
TRBD1 | TRBJ2-4 | TRBV19 | NA | CASSSRQGRNIQYF | TGTGCCAGTAGTTCCCGACAGGGACGAAACATTCAGTACTTC
TRBD2 | TRBJ2-4 | TRBV19 | NA | CASAIRDNGGATNIQYF | TGTGCCAGTGCTATCCGTGATAACGGGGGGGCCACAAACATTCAGTACTTC
TRBD1 | TRBJ2-4 | TRBV5-4 | NA | CASSLGQGLAKNIQYF | TGTGCCAGCAGCTTGGGACAGGGCCTAGCCAAAAACATTCAGTACTTC
TRBD2 | TRBJ2-7 | TRBV9 | NA | CASSATGTSNYEQYF | TGTGCCAGCAGCGCCACCGGGACTAGTAACTACGAGCAGTACTTC
NA | TRBJ1-2 | TRBV20-1 | NA | CSAGGNYGYTF | TGCAGTGCCGGAGGCAACTATGGCTACACCTTC
NA | TRBJ1-1 | TRBV6-6 | NA | CASSYEGTEAFF | TGTGCCAGCAGTTACGAGGGAACTGAAGCTTTCTTT
NA | TRBJ1-2 | TRBV5-5 | once | CASSLGGYGYGYTF | TGTGCCAGCAGCTTGGGAGGGTACGGCTATGGCTACACCTTC
TRBD1 | TRBJ1-2 | TRBV6-6 | NA | CASSYSGQGATGYTF | TGTGCCAGCAGTTACTCTGGACAGGGGGCGACAGGCTACACCTTC
NA | TRBJ1-4 | TRBV2 | NA | CASIRDYELFF | TGTGCCAGCATTAGAGATTATGAACTGTTTTTT
TRBD1 | TRBJ2-1 | TRBV2 | NA | CASRPTDRGLFGEQFF | TGTGCCAGCAGACCAACGGACAGGGGGCTCTTCGGTGAGCAGTTCTTC
TRBD1 | TRBJ2-7 | TRBV5-1 | NA | CASSSRQGSYEQYF | TGCGCCAGCAGTTCCCGACAGGGATCCTACGAGCAGTACTTC
TRBD1 | TRBJ2-7 | TRBV28 | NA | CASSSRGTGSYEQYF | TGTGCCAGCAGTTCTAGGGGGACAGGGTCGTACGAGCAGTACTTC
NA | TRBJ1-2 | TRBV19 | NA | CASSINEEGYGYTF | TGTGCCAGTAGTATCAATGAGGAGGGCTATGGCTACACCTTC
NA | TRBJ1-1 | TRBV29-1 | NA | CSVAFGNTEAFF | TGCAGCGTTGCGTTTGGCAACACTGAAGCTTTCTTT
NA | TRBJ1-5 | TRBV19 | NA | CASRARGGNQPQHF | TGTGCCAGTAGGGCACGGGGGGGCAATCAGCCCCAGCATTTT
NA | TRBJ2-7 | TRBV27 | few | CASSYGQSGTYEQYF | TGTGCCAGCAGTTACGGACAGAGCGGGACCTACGAGCAGTACTTC
NA | TRBJ1-2 | TRBV19 | NA | CASSIPPLGYTF | TGTGCCAGTAGTATACCTCCCTTAGGCTACACCTTC
TRBD1 | TRBJ1-1 | TRBV7-3 | few | CASSEQGANTEAFF | TGTGCCAGCAGCGAACAGGGGGCTAACACTGAAGCTTTCTTT
NA | TRBJ2-7 | TRBV9 | NA | CASSESPTHYEQYF | TGTGCCAGCAGCGAGAGCCCGACACACTACGAGCAGTACTTC